This T cell receptor beta chain was captured in a study of cytomegalovirus exposure and HLA in healthy donors listed by TCRdb under 2017. Context from the whole study: In an earlier analysis of roughly 500 of the donors, 276 Gb of sequence data and 117 million unique TCR beta sequences from 150 million to 200 million T cells were reported. A later analysis re-analyzed previously published TCR beta repertoires from about 730 donors and added high-resolution HLA genotyping to study TCR occurrence patterns. Every repertoire in the discovery cohort had been generated on one and the same sequencing platform. An early release covering roughly 600 HLA-typed donors comprised about 290 gigabases of sequencing data and about 90 million unique TCR sequences. Class I and class II HLA loci were covered by the typing at four-digit resolution. Among the roughly 400 genotyped donors, approximately 76% belonged to the genetic ancestry cluster associated with self-reported Caucasian donors. Among 300 to 500 genotyped donors of the cohort, an average of roughly 230,000 unique TCR beta nucleotide sequences was sequenced per donor, of which about 19% were non-productive. Donor age, sex, ethnicity and CMV serostatus were compiled alongside the repertoire data. In addition to the first cohort of about 650 subjects, a separate validation cohort of under 150 different subjects was used. To decide whether each TCR beta V gene segment behaved as functional or pseudogenic, an earlier analysis of some 600 of the donors relied on high-throughput TCR beta sequencing. The study aimed to test whether cataloging public T cell receptors could reveal signatures of past pathogen exposure. The number of donors typed differed by locus, with roughly 620-640 for A, B, C, DRB1 and DQB1, 522 for DQA1, 600 to 610 for DPA1, and some 440 for DPB1. Rather than using new phenotypic data, the later analysis identified candidate immune exposures from TCR beta sequences and from how often those sequences occurred across donors. The study used immunosequencing to profile the T cell repertoires of hundreds of subjects and linked those repertoires to cytomegalovirus serostatus. Because of strong linkage in the cohort, roughly five DR-DQ haplotypes were treated as single units for association and clustering. Genome-wide SNP genotypes for about three fifths of the roughly 670 donors were used in a later genetic analysis, which treated that subset as a discovery cohort. The study combined high-throughput TCR immunosequencing, statistical association of individual TCRs with disease status, and machine learning to predict cytomegalovirus infection status. Broader findings and caveats from the paper: In an earlier analysis of some 500 of the donors, most TCR beta V segments were observed in productive rearrangements about 87% or about 30% of the time, broadly matching IMGT annotations. Roughly uniform sequencing depth across donors was assumed in presence/absence analyses, although this assumption may not hold. A later genetic analysis associated a missense DCLRE1C variant with V-gene and J-gene trimming of TCR beta chains, and an independent cohort replicated the association. In a later analysis, HLA-associated TCR beta chains showed more clonal expansion and lower generation probabilities than non-associated chains that were equally common. Compared with the roughly 710-donor mean, donors in an Asian-associated ancestry cluster had fewer N-insertions in productive TCRs, according to a later genetic analysis. Linkage disequilibrium might explain the correlated functional status among segregating V segments, but an unknown experimental factor could not be ruled out. In vitro tests confirmed that a few of the cytomegalovirus-associated TCR beta chains recognize cytomegalovirus antigens. A cluster of highly shared sequence variants was judged likely to represent a technical artifact of the sequencing pipeline. A later analysis associated about 16,000 TCR beta sequences with specific HLA alleles at a false discovery rate of 0.05. The study listed approximately 160 TCR beta chains as associated with cytomegalovirus. Roughly 15 rarely observed V segments, including chromosome 9 orphons, were excluded from the earlier analysis of approximately 500 of the donors because counts were too low. A further reported finding was that TCR beta sequences accurately predicted the HLA-A and HLA-B alleles for most subjects in the first cohort. The classifier was reported to diagnose cytomegalovirus status with high specificity and sensitivity in both the original cohort and the validation cohort. Some IMGT-functional V segments, including TRBV6-2 and TRBV6-3, could not be distinguished by the 87-base-pair reads and were therefore excluded. Because HLA typing was missing for some donors at each locus, association tests included only the typed subset. Only TCR beta chains were sequenced in this cohort, and the absence of alpha or paired-chain data limited detectable features. When HLA alleles, especially DR and DQ, strongly co-occurred, attributing TCR associations to individual alleles was difficult. For the cohort, immune exposure information was limited to CMV serostatus. In a later analysis, the rate of TCR association differed among HLA loci, with DRB1 alleles having the most associated TCRs and HLA-C alleles having the fewest. While some public TCRs were present in many individuals, most TCR sequences turned up only very rarely across donors. According to the authors, the approach could potentially be generalized to other disease states and immunological phenotypes. Most CMV-associated TCR beta chains appeared to be HLA-restricted in a later analysis, and the HLA associations seemed to be driven largely by CMV exposure. In a later analysis, several top co-occurrence clusters were reported to appear linked to parvovirus B19, influenza, CMV and Epstein-Barr virus.

Preparation of the library involved the immunoSEQ multiplex PCR assay. A mixture of 60 forward primers for TCR Vbeta segments and 13 reverse primers for TCR Jbeta segments was used in the multiplex PCR. A multiplex PCR assay on genomic DNA amplified the CDR3 region of rearranged TCR beta genes. The Illumina HiSeq System was used to sequence the amplified TCR beta libraries as 87-base-pair reads. The authors' pipeline ran thus. In a later analysis, some 80 million unique TCR beta chains were counted across the roughly 610 repertoires, and roughly 10 million of these chains were shared by at least two donors. Raw reads were error-corrected and collapsed into unique sequences by a nearest-neighbor algorithm in which closely related sequences were merged to remove PCR and sequencing errors. CDR3 sequences were aligned to IMGT reference sequences to assign V, D and J gene segments. Each retained sequence needed at least a six-nucleotide match to both a V gene segment and a J gene segment. Rearrangements were called productive when the CDR3 lacked stop codons and stayed in frame with V and J; all others were non-productive. Following IMGT convention, CDR3 was defined as the stretch from the second conserved V-encoded cysteine up to the conserved J-encoded phenylalanine. The earlier analysis of 587 of the donors excluded sequences that lacked an unambiguous match to a single V gene segment. An earlier analysis of a few hundred of the donors called V segments functional above 56.7% productive rearrangements and segregating when the between-donor standard deviation exceeded 5%. A statistical classification framework was built to diagnose cytomegalovirus status from the catalog of TCR beta chain sequences. V and J gene assignment, in a later analysis, came from comparing TCR nucleotide sequences with IMGT/GENE-DB human TR gene sequences. In a later analysis, CDR3 sequences and most-parsimonious VDJ recombination scenarios were assigned using the TCRdist pipeline. A later analysis defined each TCR beta chain by its CDR3 amino acid sequence plus V-gene family, and excluded reads lacking a unique V-gene family. To address suspected cross-contamination and a sequencing artifact, a later analysis removed a few hundred highly shared, low-generation-probability nucleotide sequences. In a later analysis, a clonal expansion index was calculated for each public chain from normalized within-repertoire ranks of inferred template counts. A later analysis computed generation probabilities with a VDJ recombination model fitted to out-of-frame rearrangements, and checked the results against IGoR. In a later analysis, hypergeometric tests were used to score TCR-TCR, TCR-HLA and TCR-CMV co-occurrence, with a repertoire-size bias correction applied to TCR pairs. To estimate false discovery rates, a later analysis permuted the HLA or CMV assignments 20 times. A later analysis grouped co-occurring TCRs with DBSCAN, adding TCRdist sequence similarity when clustering within HLA-allele-positive subsets. For co-occurrence clustering, repertoires with fewer than 30,000 or more than 120,000 public chains were excluded, along with roughly 5 repertoires with anomalous nucleotide sharing. In TCRdb, the immuneACCESS table is reduced to in-frame sequences with V and J assigned. These tables do not hold every clone; where another copy was compared, an unresolved V gene accounts for under half, and the others remain unexplained. V, J and clone size are taken as reported in that table, and D and trimming were inferred from the DNA itself. The sample profile shows approximately 140,000 clones; around 79% of them were found once. The ten largest clones capture about 3.7% of the sample.

This clone was found a few times. There is no known antigen for this receptor. Per-base quality was not reported, and no clone a single base away is much larger than it. Cut back by 9 bases and 8 bases, the V and J ends lie 14 bases apart. Sequences SGHDN (CDR1) and FVKESK (CDR2) are obtained from the germline V gene. The CDR3 covers 12 residues, taking in both the cysteine and the phenylalanine. The read is trimmed to its CDR3 DNA, 36 bases read in frame from base 1. In total, about 650 healthy bone marrow donors made up the cohort. At the time of sampling, all cohort members were nominally healthy, though unrecorded immune exposures were likely present. Of the 650 to 700 cohort members, roughly 300 had positive CMV serostatus and approximately 400 had negative CMV serostatus, and CMV serostatus was not recorded for the donor. A peripheral blood sample was provided by each donor, and peripheral blood mononuclear cells were used for TCR beta sequencing. The Qiagen DNeasy Blood Extraction Kit was used to extract genomic DNA from the blood cell samples.

This clonotype was sampled from a human donor in good health. Specimen: PBMCs. The chain links TRBV14 with TRBJ2-1; the D gene lacks a confident call. The CDR3 amino acid sequence is: CASLVLYDEQFF. At the DNA level, the sequence is TGTGCCAGTTTAGTTCTGTACGATGAGCAGTTCTTC.